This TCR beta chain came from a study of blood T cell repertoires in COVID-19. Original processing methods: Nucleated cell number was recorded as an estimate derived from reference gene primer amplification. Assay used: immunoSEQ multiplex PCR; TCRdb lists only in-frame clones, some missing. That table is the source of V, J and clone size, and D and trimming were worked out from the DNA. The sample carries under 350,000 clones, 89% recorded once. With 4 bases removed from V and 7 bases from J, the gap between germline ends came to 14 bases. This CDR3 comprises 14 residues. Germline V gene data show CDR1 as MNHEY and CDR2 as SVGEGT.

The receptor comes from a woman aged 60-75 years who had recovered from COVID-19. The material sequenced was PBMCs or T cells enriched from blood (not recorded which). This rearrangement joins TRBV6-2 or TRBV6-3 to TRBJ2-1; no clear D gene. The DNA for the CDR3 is TGTGCCAGCAGTTGCTCGTGGTCGCAGAATGAGCAGTTCTTC. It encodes CASSCSWSQNEQFF.